Below, 19 T cell receptor beta chains from the same sample are listed, as sequenced in a study of blood T cell repertoires in COVID-19. Generated by immunoSEQ multiplex PCR, the TCRdb table keeps only in-frame clones and is missing some. The data show under 250,000 clones, more than 75% seen once. Material: peripheral blood. The source is a woman aged 55-70 years who had recovered from COVID-19.

The V and J genes are TRBV7-9 and TRBJ2-1, with 7 bases that match TRBD1. CDR3 length: 15 residues. Germline loops: CDR1 SEHNR, CDR2 FQNEAQ (reference sequence). V trimming: 4 bases; J trimming: 2 bases; junction bases outside the gene matches: 5. The CDR3, as DNA: TGTGCCAGCAGCTGGACAGGCCGCACCTACAATGAGCAGTTCTTC. Translating it yields CASSWTGRTYNEQFF.

The chain combines TRBV7-9 with TRBJ1-6; no definite D call. V lost 1 base, J lost 2 bases, and 12 bases lay in between. From germline, CDR1 is SEHNR and CDR2 FQNEAQ (reference sequence). The CDR3 spans 17 residues. In DNA, the CDR3 is TGTGCCAGCAGCTTAGATGTGTCCAGCGCCTATAATTCACCCCTCCACTTT. This sequence encodes CASSLDVSSAYNSPLHF.

The chain recombines TRBV5-5 with TRBJ1-6; 7 bases fit TRBD1. CDR1 SGHKS and CDR2 YYEKEE come from the germline V gene (reference sequence). V lost 3 bases and J lost 10; bases outside the gene matches: 10. There are 15 residues in the CDR3. The CDR3 DNA is TGTGCCAGCAGCTCAGTGACAGGGAGTATGTCACCCCTCCACTTT. This gives the protein CASSSVTGSMSPLHF.

V and J are TRBV7-2 and TRBJ2-3; D gene ambiguous. The CDR3 spans 14 residues. The germline V and J ends were trimmed by 1 base and 4 bases, with 9 bases remaining between them. Germline V lookup: CDR1 SGHTA, CDR2 FQGNSA. CDR3 residues: CASSLDPGPDTQYF. CDR3 sequence (DNA): TGTGCCAGCAGCTTAGACCCTGGCCCAGATACGCAGTATTTT.

The chain couples TRBV2 to TRBJ2-5, with 12 nucleotides matching TRBD2. Trimming removed 8 bases from V and 5 bases from J; junction bases left unmatched: 6. This CDR3 has 14 residues. CDR1 is SNHLY and CDR2 is FYNNEI in the germline V gene. The CDR3 DNA reads TGTGCCAGCGGCGGACTAGCGGGATTGGAGACCCAGTACTTC. Amino acids: CASGGLAGLETQYF.

The chain couples TRBV4-3 to TRBJ1-4; D not certain. Trimming took off 1 base at V and 4 bases at J, with 16 bases between the two ends. The CDR3 contains 17 residues. Germline CDR1 and CDR2: LGHNA and YSLEER. For the CDR3, the DNA is TGCGCCAGCAGCCAAGGCCCCTTAGTGCGTGATAATGAAAAACTGTTTTTT. Its translation is CASSQGPLVRDNEKLFF.

This rearrangement joins TRBV5-6 to TRBJ2-2; 8 positions agree with TRBD2. The length of the CDR3 is 17 residues. After removal of 4 bases from V and 6 bases from J, the junction contained 14 bases not matched to a gene. Germline assignment: CDR1 SGHDT and CDR2 YYEEEE. The CDR3 bases are TGTGCCAGCAGCCTACCTCGTGACGGGGGGGCCCCCGGGGAGCTGTTTTTT. Amino acid sequence: CASSLPRDGGAPGELFF. The variable domain in full, with the rest retrieved from reference TRBV5-6 and TRBJ2-2, is DAGVTQSPTHLIKTRGQQVTLRCSPKSGHDTVSWYQQALGQGPQFIFQYYEEEERQRGNFPDRFSGHQFPNYSSELNVNALLLGDSALYLCASSLPRDGGAPGELFFGEGSRLTVL.

The chain joins TRBV2 to TRBJ1-5; no clear D gene. Between the trimmed V and J ends, which lost 4 bases and 1 base, there was a span of 5 bases. The CDR3 has 13 amino acids. CDR1 is SNHLY, CDR2 FYNNEI, per germline. The CDR3 reads CASSGPSNQPQHF. The CDR3 nucleotides are TGTGCCAGCAGTGGTCCGAGCAATCAGCCCCAGCATTTT.

The chain joins TRBV12-3 or TRBV12-4 to TRBJ1-2; the D gene is possibly TRBD1 (5 bases). This CDR3 has 13 amino acids. V was trimmed by 3 bases and J by 8 bases, leaving 13 bases between them. This chain's CDR3 is CASSLGLTDGYTF. Written as DNA, the CDR3 is TGTGCCAGCAGTTTGGGACTAACCGACGGCTACACCTTC.

The chain uses TRBV19 and TRBJ2-5; D possibly corresponds to TRBD1 (6 bases). CDR3 size: 15 residues. Germline values: CDR1 LNHDA, CDR2 SQIVND (reference sequence). Trimming took 1 base from V and 4 from J, leaving 13 bases between them. The CDR3 is CASSIAGPGVETQYF. As DNA, the CDR3 is TGTGCCAGTAGTATAGCTGGTCCAGGGGTAGAGACCCAGTACTTC.

This clone was recorded a few times. This chain connects TRBV4-2 to TRBJ1-4; D unresolved. The germline CDR1 and CDR2 sequences are LGHNA and YNFKEQ. The CDR3 spans 13 residues. V was cut by 2 bases and J by 8 bases, with 9 bases left in between. CDR3 nucleotides: TGTGCCAGCAGCCAATGGCCAAAGGAAAAACTGTTTTTT. Amino acids: CASSQWPKEKLFF.

The chain has TRBV12-3 or TRBV12-4 and TRBJ1-6, with a possible D match to TRBD1 (5 bases). The CDR3 contains 13 residues. V gave up 7 bases and J gave up 10 bases, with 14 bases separating them. The CDR3, as DNA: TGTGCCAGCACCCTAGGGGTTCGCTCACCCCTCCACTTT. Translated, it gives CASTLGVRSPLHF.

This clone was seen only once. The V call is TRBV10-3, the J call TRBJ1-5, with TRBD1 identical over 7 bases. The CDR3 has 18 residues. Germline CDR1 is ENHRY and CDR2 is SYGVKD. Unmatched junction bases numbered 10, after V lost 2 bases and J lost 0 bases. The CDR3 protein is CAISEGMGTDYSNQPQHF. CDR3 in DNA: TGTGCCATCAGTGAGGGGATGGGGACAGATTATAGCAATCAGCCCCAGCATTTT.

This clone appeared a single time. The gene calls are TRBV7-3 and TRBJ2-3, with a possible D match to TRBD2 (6 bases). Trimming cost V 5 bases and J 0 bases, with 15 bases left between them. This CDR3 is 16 amino acids long. Germline CDR1 and CDR2: SGHTA and FQGTGA. As DNA, the CDR3 is TGTGCCAGCAGCCCCCGGGGAGGCCCTAGCACAGATACGCAGTATTTT. Its translation: CASSPRGGPSTDTQYF.

V and J are TRBV7-2 and TRBJ1-5, with D uncertain. V lost 4 bases to trimming and J lost 6 bases, with 10 bases between them. There are 13 residues in the CDR3. Germline CDR1 SGHTA, CDR2 FQGNSA. The CDR3 protein is CASSYREGQPQHF. The CDR3 nucleotides are TGTGCCAGCAGCTATAGAGAGGGTCAGCCCCAGCATTTT.

The rearrangement uses TRBV9 and TRBJ2-3, with D possibly TRBD1 on 6 matching bases. The germline V gene encodes CDR1 SGDLS and CDR2 YYNGEE. The CDR3 is made up of 16 amino acids. Trimming removed 1 base from V and 1 base from J, with 13 bases in between. CDR3 loop: CASSVWGPRGTDTQYF. CDR3 nucleotide sequence: TGTGCCAGCAGCGTATGGGGGCCCCGTGGCACAGATACGCAGTATTTT.

This sequence joins TRBV2 and TRBJ2-5, with D possibly being TRBD2 (5 bases). This CDR3 contains 15 residues. With 6 bases removed from V and 2 bases from J, the gap between germline ends came to 16 bases. The germline V gene encodes CDR1 SNHLY and CDR2 FYNNEI. Here the CDR3 reads CASRPSAGGQETQYF. CDR3 nucleotide sequence: TGTGCCAGCAGGCCTTCCGCGGGCGGGCAAGAGACCCAGTACTTC.

The rearrangement links TRBV18 to TRBJ2-7; D possibly corresponds to TRBD2 (6 bases). The CDR3 consists of 16 residues. Looked up from germline, CDR1 is KGHSH and CDR2 is LQKENI. V lost 5 bases and J lost 1, with 18 bases in between. CDR3 coding DNA: TGTGCCAGCTCAGGTCGCAGATCCGGGGGATCCTACGAGCAGTACTTC. Amino acids: CASSGRRSGGSYEQYF.

This clone was seen more than once but under ten times. This chain uses TRBV5-5 with TRBJ1-1, with D possibly TRBD1 on 5 matching bases. This CDR3 contains 13 residues. Germline loops: CDR1 SGHKS, CDR2 YYEKEE (reference sequence). Trimming pared 7 bases from V and 10 bases from J, leaving 20 bases between. The CDR3 spells CASLWAGRNLAFF. DNA of the CDR3: TGTGCCAGCTTATGGGCAGGGCGAAACCTAGCTTTCTTT.